The entry below gives a single TCR beta chain sequence along with its context. This receptor's antigen is unknown. The sequenced fragment ends 3 residues before the CDR3 boundary, so the rest is inferred from the germline J gene. The sample originates from a study of T cells in women clearing cervical HPV infection (dated by TCRdb to 2017 to 2018). With regard to the full study: The cases were about two dozen women with histologically confirmed HPV16-related CIN3 or worse, and 2 of those women had invasive cancers. The 20 to 25 controls were women who cleared a single incident HPV16 infection within 12 months without developing precancer or cancer. Blood from cases was collected at the visit where the lesion was first found, while blood from controls was collected once the infection could no longer be detected. For cases, the median interval between lesion detection and blood sampling was around 160 days, with an interquartile range of roughly 85 to 210 days. Since only a few of the women had HLA typing available, the possibility that HLA type was acting as a confounder could not be ruled out. Nested within Costa Rica's Guanacaste HPV Natural History Study, an exploratory proof-of-principle case-control study compared TCR repertoires across cervical HPV16 outcomes. Cases and controls were matched on age within five years and on year of sample collection. A median age of approximately 34 years was observed in cases versus less than 40 in controls, and no significant differences in baseline characteristics were found. The parent cohort enrolled about 9,700 women aged 18 or older in Guanacaste, Costa Rica, in about 1992 to 1994 and followed the women for six to eight years. Five blinded duplicates per group were added as quality controls, so that 60 or so samples were obtained: roughly 50 participants and roughly ten replicates. The study at large found these results: Across sequencing depths, CIN3+ cases showed significantly higher TCR repertoire richness than controls, but evenness did not differ between the groups. The cross-sectional design could not show whether the associations came before the infection or were a result of it, and neither effector/memory subsets nor HPV-specific T cells were isolated. Cases had lower TRBV6-7 relative abundance than controls (about 0.1% versus 0.15%; Bonferroni P = 0.0008). By combining richness with V gene abundances, random forest classifiers separated cases from controls with an estimated AUC of roughly 0.8. T-cell numbers per sample were unknown, so richness differences could reflect varying T-cell content rather than repertoire biology.

Trimming at the junction amounts to 1 base on V and 5 bases on J, and the germline ends lie 15 bases apart. Via the germline V gene (reference sequence), CDR1 is GTSNPN and CDR2 SVGIG. The CDR3 starts with the cysteine, ends with the phenylalanine, and has 15 residues. Sequencing covers 36 bases of the CDR3, shown here with the frame starting at base 1. Every participant had a single incident cervical HPV16 infection, and women with prevalent HPV16 infections were excluded. Cervical HPV DNA was detected by MY09/MY11 PCR, and genotyping was performed by dot-blot hybridization. Fifteen mL of heparinized blood were centrifuged, and the buffy coat was split into aliquots, frozen at -30 degrees C, and then kept at -80 degrees C. QIAGEN kits were used to extract genomic DNA from buffy coat specimens. TCR beta CDR3 regions were amplified by multiplex PCR from an average of about 1,100 ng genomic DNA per sample using the immunoSEQ assay. The assay corrected primer bias using a complete synthetic TCR repertoire to establish an amplification baseline. The amplicons were sequenced using the Illumina platform. Regarding the original processing steps: Error correction of the sequences involved clustering with frequency ratios plus a modified nearest-neighbor algorithm, after which the sequences were analyzed in the immunoSEQ Analyzer using IMGT gene definitions. At each rarefaction depth, TCR richness and evenness were averaged over 20 rarefaction repeats, and samples with fewer sequences than the depth were excluded. V, D and J gene relative abundances were compared between groups with Wilcoxon rank sum tests, applying FDR correction. In the blinded duplicates, the intraclass correlation was nearly 96% for TCR richness and averaged 76.4% across 60 to 70 gene segments. What TCRdb holds here is the immuneACCESS table cut down to in-frame rearrangements. Part of the clones is not present; checked against another copy, under half of the missing clones reflect an unresolved V gene, and the others are unexplained. D and trimming come from the DNA, and the V and J calls and clone size come from that table. The sample's table covers under 30,000 clones. The ten most abundant clones make up 5.4% of the sample.

The sample taken for sequencing was blood buffy coat. The chain uses TRBV30 and TRBJ2-1; TRBD2 is a weak D gene call, 6 bases matching. The origin of this receptor is a woman aged 18 to 75 with a cervical HPV16 infection that either progressed to CIN3+ or cleared (not recorded which). The covered CDR3 bases are TGTGCCTGGAGTGCTATTACTAGCTACCACAATGAG. This encodes CAWSAITSYHNE. The full CDR3 protein reads CAWSAITSYHNEQFF.